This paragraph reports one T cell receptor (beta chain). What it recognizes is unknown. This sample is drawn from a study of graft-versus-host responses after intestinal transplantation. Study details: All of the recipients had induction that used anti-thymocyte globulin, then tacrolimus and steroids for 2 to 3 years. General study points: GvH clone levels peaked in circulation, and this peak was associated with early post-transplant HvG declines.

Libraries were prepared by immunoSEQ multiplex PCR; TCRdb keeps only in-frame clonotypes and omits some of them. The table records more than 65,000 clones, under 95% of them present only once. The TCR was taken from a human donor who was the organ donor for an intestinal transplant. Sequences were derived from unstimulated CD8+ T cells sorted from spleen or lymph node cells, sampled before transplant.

CDR3 region: CASSYSNLDRYEQYF. CDR3 in DNA: TGTGCCAGCAGTTACTCGAATCTAGATCGCTACGAGCAGTACTTC. The V gene is TRBV6-5, the J gene TRBJ2-5; D remains unclear. The end of the DNA aligns better with TRBJ2-7, so the J call may be wrong. The germline V gene encodes CDR1 MNHEY and CDR2 SVGAGI. This CDR3 comprises 15 residues.